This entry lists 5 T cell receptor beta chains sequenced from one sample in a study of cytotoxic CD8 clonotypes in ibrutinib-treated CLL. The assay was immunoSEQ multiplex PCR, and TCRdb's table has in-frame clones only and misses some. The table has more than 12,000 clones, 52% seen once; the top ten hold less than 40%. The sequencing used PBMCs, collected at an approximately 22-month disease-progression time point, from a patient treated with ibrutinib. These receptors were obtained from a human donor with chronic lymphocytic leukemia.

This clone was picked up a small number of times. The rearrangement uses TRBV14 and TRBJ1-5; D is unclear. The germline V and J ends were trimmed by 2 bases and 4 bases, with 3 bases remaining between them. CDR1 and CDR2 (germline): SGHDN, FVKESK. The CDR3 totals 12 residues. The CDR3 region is CASSQNNQPQHF. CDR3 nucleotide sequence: TGTGCCAGCAGCCAAAATAATCAGCCCCAGCATTTT.

This CDR3 is CASSEFRGGPYGYTF. CDR3 coding DNA: TGTGCCAGCAGTGAGTTTAGAGGGGGACCCTATGGCTACACCTTC. The chain links TRBV6-1 to TRBJ1-2; D is perhaps TRBD1 (6 bases). Germline lookup yields CDR1 MNHNS and CDR2 SASEGT. The length of the CDR3 is 15 residues. Trimming removed 3 bases from V and 4 bases from J, with 15 bases in between.

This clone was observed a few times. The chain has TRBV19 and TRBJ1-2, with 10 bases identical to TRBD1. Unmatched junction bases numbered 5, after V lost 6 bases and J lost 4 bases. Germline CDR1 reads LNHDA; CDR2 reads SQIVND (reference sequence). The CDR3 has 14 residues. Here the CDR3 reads CASSPGTGAYGYTF. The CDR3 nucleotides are TGTGCCAGTAGCCCCGGGACAGGGGCCTATGGCTACACCTTC. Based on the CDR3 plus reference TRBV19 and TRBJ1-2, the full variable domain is DGGITQSPKYLFRKEGQNVTLSCEQNLNHDAMYWYRQDPGQGLRLIYYSQIVNDFQKGDIAEGYSVSREKKESFPLTVTSAQKNPTAFYLCASSPGTGAYGYTFGSGTRLTVV.

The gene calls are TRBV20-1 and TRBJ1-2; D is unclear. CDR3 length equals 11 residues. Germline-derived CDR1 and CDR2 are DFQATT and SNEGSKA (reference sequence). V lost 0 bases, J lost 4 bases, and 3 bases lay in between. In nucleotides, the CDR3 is TGCAGTGCTAGAGACAGCTATGGCTACACCTTC. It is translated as CSARDSYGYTF.

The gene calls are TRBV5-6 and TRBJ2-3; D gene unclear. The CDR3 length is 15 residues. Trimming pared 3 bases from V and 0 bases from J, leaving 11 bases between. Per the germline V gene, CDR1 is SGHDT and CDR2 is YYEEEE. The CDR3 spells CASSSRLTSTDTQYF. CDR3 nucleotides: TGTGCCAGCAGCTCCCGACTTACAAGCACAGATACGCAGTATTTT.